The present T cell receptor (beta chain) was sequenced within a study of blood T cell repertoires in COVID-19. The CDR3 is made up of 21 amino acids. TCRdb keeps only in-frame clones here, not all; method: immunoSEQ multiplex PCR. The table includes about 300,000 clones, roughly 88% detected once. The TCR comes from a young man with active or convalescent COVID-19. The rearrangement joins TRBV21-1 to TRBJ2-1; TRBD1, the table's D call, lacks a check against the DNA. TRBV21-1 is given as a pseudogene. The sequencing sample was made of peripheral blood. CDR3 residues: CASSKIGFGSLDRGSYNEQFF. The CDR3 DNA sequence: TGTGCCAGCAGCAAAATTGGGTTTGGCAGTCTGGATAGGGGCTCCTACAATGAGCAGTTCTTC.